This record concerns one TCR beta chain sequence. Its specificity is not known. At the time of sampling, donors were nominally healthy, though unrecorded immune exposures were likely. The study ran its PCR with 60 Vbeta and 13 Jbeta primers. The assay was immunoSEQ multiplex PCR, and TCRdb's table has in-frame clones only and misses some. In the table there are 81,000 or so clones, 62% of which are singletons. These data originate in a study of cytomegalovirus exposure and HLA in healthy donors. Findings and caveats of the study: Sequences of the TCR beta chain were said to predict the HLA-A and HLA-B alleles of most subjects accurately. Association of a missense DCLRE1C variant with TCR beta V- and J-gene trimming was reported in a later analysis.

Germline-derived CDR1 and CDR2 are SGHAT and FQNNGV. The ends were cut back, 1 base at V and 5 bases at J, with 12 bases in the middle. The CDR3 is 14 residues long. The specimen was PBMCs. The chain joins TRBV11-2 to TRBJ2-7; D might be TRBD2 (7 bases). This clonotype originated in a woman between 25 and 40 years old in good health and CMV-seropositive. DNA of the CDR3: TGTGCCAGCAGCTTAGGGTGGGGGGGCAACGAGCAGTACTTC. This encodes CASSLGWGGNEQYF.